The clone carrying this TCR beta chain was recorded at least ten times. Per the study methods: Across clinicopathological groups, CDR3 differences served as the basis for building a distant-metastasis classifier for papillary thyroid cancer. TCRdb re-clonotyped the PCR reads via MiXCR. Clone size and V and J calls follow TCRdb, not the original study. The table shows roughly 19,000 clones, with 22% occurring only once. Prior to thyroid surgery, none of the patients had received any treatment. This entry is derived from a study of metastatic and nonmetastatic thyroid tumors. Specimen: tumor tissue. The TCR was taken from a male donor with papillary thyroid cancer or a benign thyroid nodule (not recorded which). Some clones in this sample may be carry-over from other donors' samples.

The CDR3: CATKGGFPEAFF. The CDR3 bases are TGTGCCACAAAGGGGGGTTTTCCTGAAGCTTTCTTT. V gene TRBV10-3 combines with J gene TRBJ1-1; a weak D match, TRBD1 (6 bases). The V gene's germline CDR1 is ENHRY and CDR2 SYGVKD. V gave up 10 bases and J gave up 6 bases, with 15 bases separating them. The CDR3 is made up of 12 amino acids.